This T cell receptor (beta chain) was found in a study of cytomegalovirus exposure and HLA in healthy donors. Overall study results and limits: The study flagged about 160 TCR beta chains as cytomegalovirus-associated. Both high specificity and high sensitivity reportedly marked the classifier's diagnosis of cytomegalovirus status.

Generated by immunoSEQ multiplex PCR, the TCRdb table keeps only in-frame clones and is missing some. The table records approximately 210,000 clones, about 91% of them present only once. With respect to this clone: Its specificity is not known.

Germline CDR1 is SGHDN and CDR2 is FVKESK. The germline V and J ends were trimmed by 3 bases and 1 base, with 6 bases remaining between them. This CDR3 comprises 13 residues. Separate from the approximately 700-subject first cohort was the 120-subject validation cohort, to which the donors belonged. V gene TRBV14 combines with J gene TRBJ1-1, with D hard to call. Sequencing was performed on PBMCs. The sequence derives from a woman in her late teens or twenties in good health and CMV-seronegative. This CDR3 is CASSQQWNTEAFF. In DNA form, the CDR3 reads TGTGCCAGCAGCCAGCAGTGGAACACTGAAGCTTTCTTT.